The clone carrying this T cell receptor (beta chain) has just a few counts. This record belongs to a study of blood T cell repertoires in COVID-19. Germline CDR1 KGHDR, CDR2 SFDVKD. The junction had 5 bases not matched to a gene; V was cut back by 1 base and J by 6 bases. CDR3 length equals 17 residues. Generated by immunoSEQ multiplex PCR, the TCRdb table keeps only in-frame clones and is missing some. The sample records about 78,000 clones, about 89% being singletons. V is TRBV24-1 and J is TRBJ2-1; 13 bases agree with TRBD2. The source material was peripheral blood. The receptor was derived from a woman aged 55-75 years with acute or convalescent COVID-19. CDR3 loop: CATSDFGTSGVVNEQFF. The CDR3 DNA sequence: TGTGCCACCAGTGATTTCGGGACTAGCGGGGTCGTCAATGAGCAGTTCTTC.